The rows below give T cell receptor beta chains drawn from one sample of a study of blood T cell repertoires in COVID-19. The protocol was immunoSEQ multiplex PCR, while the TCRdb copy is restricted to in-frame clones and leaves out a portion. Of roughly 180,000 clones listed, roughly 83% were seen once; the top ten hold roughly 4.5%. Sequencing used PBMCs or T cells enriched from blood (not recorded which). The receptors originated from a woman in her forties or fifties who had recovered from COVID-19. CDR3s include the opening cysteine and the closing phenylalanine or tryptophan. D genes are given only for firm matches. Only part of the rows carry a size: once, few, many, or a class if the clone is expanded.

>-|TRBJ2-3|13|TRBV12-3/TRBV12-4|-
TGTGCCAGCAGCCGAGCGGCAGAAGATACGCAGTATTTT
CASSRAAEDTQYF
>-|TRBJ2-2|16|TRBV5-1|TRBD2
TGCGCCAGCAGCACCTCTAGCGGGAGTGTCACCGGGGAGCTGTTTTTT
CASSTSSGSVTGELFF
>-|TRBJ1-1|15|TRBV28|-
TGTGCCAGCACTTTGCGGGGTCGAACCAACACTGAAGCTTTCTTT
CASTLRGRTNTEAFF
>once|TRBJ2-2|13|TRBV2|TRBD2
TGTGCCAGGACTAGCGGGAGCCCCGGGGAGCTGTTTTTT
CARTSGSPGELFF
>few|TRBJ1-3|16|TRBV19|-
TGTGCCAGTAGTACCCGACAGGCCCGCTCTGGAAACACCATATATTTT
CASSTRQARSGNTIYF
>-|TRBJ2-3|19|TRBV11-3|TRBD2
TGTGCCAGCAGCCTAGGACTAGCGGGAGTGATATATAGCACAGATACGCAGTATTTT
CASSLGLAGVIYSTDTQYF
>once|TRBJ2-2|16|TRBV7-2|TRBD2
TGTGCCAGCAGCGAGAAAGCGGGGGGGCAAGCCGGGGAGCTGTTTTTT
CASSEKAGGQAGELFF
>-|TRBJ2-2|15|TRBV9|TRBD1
TGTGCCAGCAGTCTACAGGGGGGGAACACCGGGGAGCTGTTTTTT
CASSLQGGNTGELFF
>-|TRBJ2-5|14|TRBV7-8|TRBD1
TGTGCCAGCAGTCCAGACAGGGGGAAAGAGACCCAGTACTTC
CASSPDRGKETQYF
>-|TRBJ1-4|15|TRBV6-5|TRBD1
TGTGCCAGCAGAGCCGAGGGGGCATCTAATGAAAAACTGTTTTTT
CASRAEGASNEKLFF
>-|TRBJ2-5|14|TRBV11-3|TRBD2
TGTGCCAGCAGCTCGGACGGGGGGTGGGAGACCCAGTACTTC
CASSSDGGWETQYF
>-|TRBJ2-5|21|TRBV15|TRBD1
TGTGCCACCAGCAGAGGGTCCGGTGTAGGGACAGGGGGCTTCGTAAAAGAGACCCAGTACTTC
CATSRGSGVGTGGFVKETQYF
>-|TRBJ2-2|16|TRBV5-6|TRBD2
TGTGCCAGCAGCTTGGGCGGGGGGGCCAGCACCGGGGAGCTGTTTTTT
CASSLGGGASTGELFF
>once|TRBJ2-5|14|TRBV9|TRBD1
TGTGCCAGCAGCAAGCAGGGGGCCGTGGAGACCCAGTACTTC
CASSKQGAVETQYF
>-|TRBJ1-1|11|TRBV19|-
TGTGCCAGTAACACGAACACTGAAGCTTTCTTT
CASNTNTEAFF
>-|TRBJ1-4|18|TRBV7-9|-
TGTGCCAGCAGCTCCAAGGTGGGGGCCACCTCTACTAATGAAAAACTGTTTTTT
CASSSKVGATSTNEKLFF
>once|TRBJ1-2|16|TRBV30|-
TGTGCCTGGAGTCTTAGGGCGACAGCGCCACTCTATGGCTACACCTTC
CAWSLRATAPLYGYTF
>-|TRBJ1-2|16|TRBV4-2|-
TGTGCCAGCAGCCCTGAAGGGGAGGCGAGGGGAAGTGGCTACACCTTC
CASSPEGEARGSGYTF
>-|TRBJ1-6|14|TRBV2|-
TGTGCCAGCAGTGAAATGGGTAGAGGGTCACCCCTCCACTTT
CASSEMGRGSPLHF
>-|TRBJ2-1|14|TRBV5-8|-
TGTGCCAGCAGCTTTGGGAACAGGGTTAATGAGCAGTTCTTC
CASSFGNRVNEQFF
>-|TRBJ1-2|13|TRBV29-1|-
TGCAGCGTTTCGGGAGTTATATCAGTGGGCTACACCTTC
CSVSGVISVGYTF
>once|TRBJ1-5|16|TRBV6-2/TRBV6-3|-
TGTGCCAGCAGTTACTCGAGCAGGGGAGGCAATCAGCCCCAGCATTTT
CASSYSSRGGNQPQHF
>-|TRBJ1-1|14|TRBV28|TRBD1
TGTGCCAGCAGTCTAGGGGGCCCAAACACTGAAGCTTTCTTT
CASSLGGPNTEAFF
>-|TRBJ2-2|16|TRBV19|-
TGTGCCAGTAGTCTCTTTCCCCTTACGAACACCGGGGAGCTGTTTTTT
CASSLFPLTNTGELFF
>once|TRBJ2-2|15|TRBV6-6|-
TGTGCCAGCAGCCCCGGGGAACTGAACACCGGGGAGCTGTTTTTT
CASSPGELNTGELFF
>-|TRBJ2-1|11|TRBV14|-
TGTGCCAGCAGCCCCTTGAATGAGCAGTTCTTC
CASSPLNEQFF
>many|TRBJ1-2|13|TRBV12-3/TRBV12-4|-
TGTGCCAGCAGTTCCACAGGGACGTGGGGCTACACCTTC
CASSSTGTWGYTF
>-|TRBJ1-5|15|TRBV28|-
TGTGCCAGCATCCCCTACAGGGATAGCAATCAGCCCCAGCATTTT
CASIPYRDSNQPQHF